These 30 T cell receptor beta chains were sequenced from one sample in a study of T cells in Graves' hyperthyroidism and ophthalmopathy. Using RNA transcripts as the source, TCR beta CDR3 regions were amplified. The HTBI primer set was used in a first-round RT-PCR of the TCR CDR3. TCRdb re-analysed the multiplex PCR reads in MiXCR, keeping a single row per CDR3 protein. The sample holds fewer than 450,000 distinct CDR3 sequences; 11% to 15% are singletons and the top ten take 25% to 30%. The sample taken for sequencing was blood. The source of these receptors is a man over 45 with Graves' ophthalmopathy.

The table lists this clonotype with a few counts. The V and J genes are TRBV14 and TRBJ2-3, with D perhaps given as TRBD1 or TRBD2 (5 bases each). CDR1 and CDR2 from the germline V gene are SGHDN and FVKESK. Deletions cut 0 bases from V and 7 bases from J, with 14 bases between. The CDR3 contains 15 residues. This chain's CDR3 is CASSQDIGASHTQYF. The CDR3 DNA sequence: TGTGCCAGCAGCCAAGATATCGGGGCGAGTCATACGCAGTATTTT.

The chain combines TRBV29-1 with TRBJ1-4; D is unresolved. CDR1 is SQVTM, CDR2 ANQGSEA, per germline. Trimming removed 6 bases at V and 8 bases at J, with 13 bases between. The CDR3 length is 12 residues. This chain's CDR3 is CSVTGAGEKLFF. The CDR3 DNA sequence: TGCAGCGTGACGGGAGCTGGAGAAAAACTGTTTTTT.

The CDR3 spells CASSGGAGAPDNEQFF. The CDR3 DNA is TGCGCCAGCAGTGGGGGAGCGGGAGCCCCGGACAATGAGCAGTTCTTC. The chain employs TRBV5-1 and TRBJ2-1, with 8 bases lining up with TRBD2. The CDR3 spans 16 residues. Germline-derived CDR1 and CDR2 are SGHRS and YFSETQ. Trimming at V came to 5 bases and at J to 5 bases, leaving 12 bases not matched to a gene.

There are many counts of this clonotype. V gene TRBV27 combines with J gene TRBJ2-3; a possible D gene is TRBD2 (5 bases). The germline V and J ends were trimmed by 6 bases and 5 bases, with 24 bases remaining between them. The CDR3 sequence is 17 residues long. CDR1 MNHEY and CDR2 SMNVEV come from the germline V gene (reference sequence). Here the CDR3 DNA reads TGTGCCAGCAGCCTGAGGGCCGACGCAGAAATTGTAGATACGCAGTATTTT. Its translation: CASSLRADAEIVDTQYF.

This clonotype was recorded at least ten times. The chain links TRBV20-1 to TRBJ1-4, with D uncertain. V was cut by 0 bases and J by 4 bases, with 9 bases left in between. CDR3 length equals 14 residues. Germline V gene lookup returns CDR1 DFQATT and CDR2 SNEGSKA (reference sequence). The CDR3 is CSARDFQDNEKLFF. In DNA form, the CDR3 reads TGCAGTGCTAGAGATTTTCAGGATAATGAAAAACTGTTTTTT.

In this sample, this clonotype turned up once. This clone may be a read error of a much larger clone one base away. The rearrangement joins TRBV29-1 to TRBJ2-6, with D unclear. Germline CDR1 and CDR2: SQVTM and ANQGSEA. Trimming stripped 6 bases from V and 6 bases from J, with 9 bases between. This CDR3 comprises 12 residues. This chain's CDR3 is CSVQLEANVLTF. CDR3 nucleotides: TGCAGCGTCCAGCTAGAGGCCAACGTCCTGACTTTC.

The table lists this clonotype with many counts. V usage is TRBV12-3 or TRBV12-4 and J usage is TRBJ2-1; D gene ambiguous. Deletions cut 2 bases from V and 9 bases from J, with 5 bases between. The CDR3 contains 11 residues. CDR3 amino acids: CASSLTIEQFF. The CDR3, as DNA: TGTGCCAGCAGTTTAACGATTGAGCAGTTCTTC.

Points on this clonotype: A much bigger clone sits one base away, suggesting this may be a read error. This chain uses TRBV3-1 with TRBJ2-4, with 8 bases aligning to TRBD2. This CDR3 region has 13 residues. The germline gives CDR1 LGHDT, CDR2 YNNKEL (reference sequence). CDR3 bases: TGTGCCAACAGCCAAGTCGGGGGGGACATTCAGTACTTC. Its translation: CANSQVGGDIQYF.

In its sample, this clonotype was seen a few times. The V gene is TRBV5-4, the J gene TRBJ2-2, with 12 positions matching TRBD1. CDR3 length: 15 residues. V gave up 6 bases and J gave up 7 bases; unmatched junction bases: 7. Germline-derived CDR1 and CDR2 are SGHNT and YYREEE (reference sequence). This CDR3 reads CASTRDRGQNGELFF. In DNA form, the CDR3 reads TGTGCCAGCACTCGGGACAGGGGGCAGAACGGGGAGCTGTTTTTT.

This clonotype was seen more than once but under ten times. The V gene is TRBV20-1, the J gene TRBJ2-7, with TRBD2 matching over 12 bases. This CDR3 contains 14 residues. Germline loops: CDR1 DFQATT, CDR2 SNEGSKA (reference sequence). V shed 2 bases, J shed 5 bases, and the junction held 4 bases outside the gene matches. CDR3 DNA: TGCAGTGCTAGAATACTAGCGGGAGGTAACGAGCAGTACTTC. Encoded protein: CSARILAGGNEQYF.

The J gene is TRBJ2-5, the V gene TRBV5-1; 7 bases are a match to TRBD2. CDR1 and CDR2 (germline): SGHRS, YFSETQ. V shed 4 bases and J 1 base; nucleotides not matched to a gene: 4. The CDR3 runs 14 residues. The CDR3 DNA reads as TGCGCCAGCAGCCCCGGGAGGTTCCAAGAGACCCAGTACTTC. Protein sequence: CASSPGRFQETQYF.

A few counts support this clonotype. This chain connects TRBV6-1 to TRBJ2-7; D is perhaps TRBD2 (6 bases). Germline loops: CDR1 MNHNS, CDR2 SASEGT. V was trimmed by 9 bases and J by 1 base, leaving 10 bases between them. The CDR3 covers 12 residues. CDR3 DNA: TGTGCCAGTCTTGGGGGGTCCTACGAGCAGTACTTC. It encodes CASLGGSYEQYF.

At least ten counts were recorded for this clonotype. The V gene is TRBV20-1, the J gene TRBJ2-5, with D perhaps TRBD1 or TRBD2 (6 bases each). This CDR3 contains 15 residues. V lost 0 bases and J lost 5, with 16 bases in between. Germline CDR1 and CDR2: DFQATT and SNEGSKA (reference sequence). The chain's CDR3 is CSAREGRGGRETQYF. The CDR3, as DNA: TGCAGTGCTAGAGAGGGTAGAGGGGGGCGGGAGACCCAGTACTTC.

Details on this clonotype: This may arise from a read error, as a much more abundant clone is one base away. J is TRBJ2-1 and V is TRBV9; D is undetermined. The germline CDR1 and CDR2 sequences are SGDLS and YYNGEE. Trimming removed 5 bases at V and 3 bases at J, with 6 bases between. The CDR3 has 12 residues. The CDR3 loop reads CASRSLYNEQFF. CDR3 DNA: TGTGCCAGCAGGTCCCTCTACAATGAGCAGTTCTTC.

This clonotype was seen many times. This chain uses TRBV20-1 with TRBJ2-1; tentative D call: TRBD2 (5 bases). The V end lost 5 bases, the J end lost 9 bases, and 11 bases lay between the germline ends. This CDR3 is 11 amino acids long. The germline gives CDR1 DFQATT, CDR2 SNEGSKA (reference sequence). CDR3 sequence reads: CSASTSSEQFF. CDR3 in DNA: TGCAGTGCTTCCACTAGTAGTGAGCAGTTCTTC.

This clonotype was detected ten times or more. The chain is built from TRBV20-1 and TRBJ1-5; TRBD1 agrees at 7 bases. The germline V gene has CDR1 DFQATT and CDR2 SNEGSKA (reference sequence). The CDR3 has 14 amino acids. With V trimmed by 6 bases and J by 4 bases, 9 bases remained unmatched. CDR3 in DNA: TGCAGTGCACGGACAGGAGAGTTTAATCAGCCCCAGCATTTT. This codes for CSARTGEFNQPQHF.

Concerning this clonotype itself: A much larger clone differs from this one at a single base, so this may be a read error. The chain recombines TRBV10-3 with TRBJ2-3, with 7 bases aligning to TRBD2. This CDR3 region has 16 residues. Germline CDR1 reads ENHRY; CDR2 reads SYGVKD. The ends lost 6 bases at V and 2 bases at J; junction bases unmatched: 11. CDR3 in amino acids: CAIRDQRGFNTDTQYF. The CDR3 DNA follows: TGTGCCATCAGGGATCAGCGGGGATTTAACACAGATACGCAGTATTTT.

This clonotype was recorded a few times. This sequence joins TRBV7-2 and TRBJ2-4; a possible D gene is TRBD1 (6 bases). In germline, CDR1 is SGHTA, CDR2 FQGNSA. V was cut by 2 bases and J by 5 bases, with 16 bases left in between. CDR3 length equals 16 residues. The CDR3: CASSLSGARYENIQYF. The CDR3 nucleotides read TGTGCCAGCAGCTTATCAGGGGCGCGGTATGAAAACATTCAGTACTTC.

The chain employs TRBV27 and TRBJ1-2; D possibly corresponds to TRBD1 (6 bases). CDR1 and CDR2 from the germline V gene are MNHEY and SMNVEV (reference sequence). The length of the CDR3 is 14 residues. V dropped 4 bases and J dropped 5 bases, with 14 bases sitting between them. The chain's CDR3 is CASSSRTEPYGYTF. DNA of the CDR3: TGTGCCAGCAGTTCACGGACAGAGCCGTATGGCTACACCTTC.

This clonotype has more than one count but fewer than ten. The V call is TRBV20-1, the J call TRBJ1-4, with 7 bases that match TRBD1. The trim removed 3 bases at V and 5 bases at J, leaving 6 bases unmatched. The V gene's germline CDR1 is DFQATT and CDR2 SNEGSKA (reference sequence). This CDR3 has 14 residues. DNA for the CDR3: TGCAGTGCTAGTCCCGGGACAGTCAATGAAAAACTGTTTTTT. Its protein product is CSASPGTVNEKLFF.

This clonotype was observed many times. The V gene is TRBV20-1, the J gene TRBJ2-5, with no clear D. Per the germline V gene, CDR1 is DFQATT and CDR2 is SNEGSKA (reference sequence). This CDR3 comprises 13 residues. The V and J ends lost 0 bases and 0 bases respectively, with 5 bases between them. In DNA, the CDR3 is TGCAGTGCTAGAGACAACAACCAAGAGACCCAGTACTTC. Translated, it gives CSARDNNQETQYF.

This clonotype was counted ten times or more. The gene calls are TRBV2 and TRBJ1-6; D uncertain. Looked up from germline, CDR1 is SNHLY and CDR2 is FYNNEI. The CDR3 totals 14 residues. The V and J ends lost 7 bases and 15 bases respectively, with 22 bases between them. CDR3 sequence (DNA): TGTGCCAGCACCCGTGAAGAGCTTATCCCCGACCTCCACTTT. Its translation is CASTREELIPDLHF.

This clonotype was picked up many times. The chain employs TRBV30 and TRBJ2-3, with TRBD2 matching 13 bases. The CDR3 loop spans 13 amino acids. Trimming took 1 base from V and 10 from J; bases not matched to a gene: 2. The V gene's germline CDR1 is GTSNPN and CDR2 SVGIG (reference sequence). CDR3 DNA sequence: TGTGCCTGGAGTGGACTAGCGGGAGGATCGCAGTATTTT. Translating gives CAWSGLAGGSQYF.

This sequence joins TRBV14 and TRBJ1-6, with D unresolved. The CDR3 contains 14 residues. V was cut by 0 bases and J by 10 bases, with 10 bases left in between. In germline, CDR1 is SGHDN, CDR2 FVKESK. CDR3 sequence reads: CASSQELWYSPLHF. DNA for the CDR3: TGTGCCAGCAGCCAAGAACTGTGGTACTCACCCCTCCACTTT.

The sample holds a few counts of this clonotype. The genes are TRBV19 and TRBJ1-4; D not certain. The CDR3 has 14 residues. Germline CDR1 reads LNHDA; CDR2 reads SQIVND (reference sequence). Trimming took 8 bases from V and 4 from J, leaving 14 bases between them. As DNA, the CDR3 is TGTGCCAGTCACGAGGGCAGCCGTAATGAAAAACTGTTTTTT. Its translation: CASHEGSRNEKLFF.

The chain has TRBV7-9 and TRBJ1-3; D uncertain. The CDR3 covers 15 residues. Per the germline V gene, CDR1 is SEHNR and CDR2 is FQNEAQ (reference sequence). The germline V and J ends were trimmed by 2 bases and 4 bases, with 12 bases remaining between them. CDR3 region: CASSLLWDRGNTIYF. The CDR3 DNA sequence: TGTGCCAGCAGCTTACTCTGGGATCGGGGAAACACCATATATTTT.

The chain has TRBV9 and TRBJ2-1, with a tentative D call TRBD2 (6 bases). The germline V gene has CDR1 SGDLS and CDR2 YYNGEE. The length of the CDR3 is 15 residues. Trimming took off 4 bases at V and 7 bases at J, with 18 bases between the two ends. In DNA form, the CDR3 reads TGTGCCAGCAGCCCGCAAGCGGTGACTAGAAATGAGCAGTTCTTC. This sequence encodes CASSPQAVTRNEQFF.

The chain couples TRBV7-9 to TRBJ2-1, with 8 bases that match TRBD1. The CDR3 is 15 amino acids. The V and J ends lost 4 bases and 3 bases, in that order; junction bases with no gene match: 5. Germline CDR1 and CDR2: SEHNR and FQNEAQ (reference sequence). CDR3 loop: CASSSHGQGYNEQFF. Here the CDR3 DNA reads TGTGCCAGCAGCTCCCATGGACAGGGCTACAATGAGCAGTTCTTC. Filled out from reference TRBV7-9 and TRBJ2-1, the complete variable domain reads DTGVSQNPRHKITKRGQNVTFRCDPISEHNRLYWYRQTLGQGPEFLTYFQNEAQLEKSRLLSDRFSAERPKGSFSTLEIQRTEQGDSAMYLCASSSHGQGYNEQFFGPGTRLTVL.

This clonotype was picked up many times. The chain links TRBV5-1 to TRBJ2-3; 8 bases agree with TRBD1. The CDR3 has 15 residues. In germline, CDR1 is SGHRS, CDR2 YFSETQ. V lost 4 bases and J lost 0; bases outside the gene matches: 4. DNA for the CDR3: TGCGCCAGCAGCCGCCGGGACAGGAGCACAGATACGCAGTATTTT. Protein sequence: CASSRRDRSTDTQYF. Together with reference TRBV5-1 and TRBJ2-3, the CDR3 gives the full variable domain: KAGVTQTPRYLIKTRGQQVTLSCSPISGHRSVSWYQQTPGQGLQFLFEYFSETQRNKGNFPGRFSGRQFSNSRSEMNVSTLELGDSALYLCASSRRDRSTDTQYFGPGTRLTVL.

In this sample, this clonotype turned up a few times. Here the CDR3 reads CASSPKGVNTQYF. Written as DNA, the CDR3 is TGTGCCAGCAGCCCGAAGGGAGTCAACACGCAGTATTTT. The chain links TRBV7-8 to TRBJ2-3; D is perhaps TRBD2 (5 bases). The V and J ends lost 5 bases and 9 bases respectively, with 15 bases between them. The CDR3 consists of 13 residues. Germline assignment: CDR1 SGHVS and CDR2 FQNEAQ. Supplemented by reference TRBV7-8 and TRBJ2-3, the full variable domain reads GAGVSQSPRYKVAKRGQDVALRCDPISGHVSLFWYQQALGQGPEFLTYFQNEAQLDKSGLPSDRFFAERPEGSVSTLKIQRTQQEDSAVYLCASSPKGVNTQYFGPGTRLTVL.